In its sample, the clone carrying this T cell receptor beta chain was seen once. Its cognate antigen is unknown. The CDR3 has 16 residues. Germline V gives CDR1 SGHTS, CDR2 YDEGEE. V was trimmed by 7 bases and J by 1 base, leaving 18 bases between them. This record comes from a study of shared clonotypes between healthy human individuals. Study observations and caveats: Memory subsets generally showed lower estimated richness than naive subsets.

This table comes from immunoSEQ multiplex PCR, and its TCRdb copy is limited to in-frame clones, with some not included. Of under 2.5 million clones listed, around 90% are singletons. A split of CD4+ cells into CD45RA+ naive and CD45RA-negative memory subsets was performed. This TCR came from a man in his late teens or twenties in good health. Some clones in this sample may be carry-over from other donors' samples. The sample comprised naive CD4+ T cells from PBMCs. Subset given: CD45RA+ positively selected. The rearrangement joins TRBV5-8 to TRBJ1-5, with D perhaps TRBD1 (5 bases). The CDR3 is CASVKGRAGSNQPQHF. Here the CDR3 DNA reads TGTGCCAGCGTCAAAGGGAGGGCAGGGAGCAATCAGCCCCAGCATTTT.